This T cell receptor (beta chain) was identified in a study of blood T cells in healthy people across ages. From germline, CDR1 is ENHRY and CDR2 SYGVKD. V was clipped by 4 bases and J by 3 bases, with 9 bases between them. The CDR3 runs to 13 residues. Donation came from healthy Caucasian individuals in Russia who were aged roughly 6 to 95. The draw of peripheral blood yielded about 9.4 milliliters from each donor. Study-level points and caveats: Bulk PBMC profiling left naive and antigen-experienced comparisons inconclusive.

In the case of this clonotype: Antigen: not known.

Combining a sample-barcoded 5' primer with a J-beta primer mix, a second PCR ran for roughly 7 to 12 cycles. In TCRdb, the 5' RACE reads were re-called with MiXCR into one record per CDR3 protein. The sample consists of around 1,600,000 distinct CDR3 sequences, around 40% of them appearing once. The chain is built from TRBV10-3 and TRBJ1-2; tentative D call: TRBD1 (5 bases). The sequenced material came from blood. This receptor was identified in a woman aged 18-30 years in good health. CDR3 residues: CAISGKGDYGYTF. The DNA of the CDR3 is TGTGCCATCAGTGGGAAAGGGGACTATGGCTACACCTTC.